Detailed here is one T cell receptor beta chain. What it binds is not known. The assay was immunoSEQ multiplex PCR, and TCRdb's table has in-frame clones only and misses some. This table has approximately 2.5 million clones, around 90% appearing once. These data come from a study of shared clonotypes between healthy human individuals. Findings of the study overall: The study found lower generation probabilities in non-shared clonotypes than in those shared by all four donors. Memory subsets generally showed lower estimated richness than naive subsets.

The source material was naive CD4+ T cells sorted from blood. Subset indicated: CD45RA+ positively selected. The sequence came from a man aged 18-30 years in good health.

CDR3 region: CASSFRTDSGNTIYF. Here the CDR3 DNA reads TGTGCCAGCAGCTTTCGGACTGACTCTGGAAACACCATATATTTT. The chain carries TRBV7-2 and TRBJ1-3; no reliable D call. This CDR3 comprises 15 residues. With 3 bases removed from V and 0 bases from J, the gap between germline ends came to 9 bases. The germline gives CDR1 SGHTA, CDR2 FQGNSA. The full variable domain, in which reference TRBV7-2 and TRBJ1-3 provide the parts outside the CDR3, is GAGVSQSPSNKVTEKGKDVELRCDPISGHTALYWYRQSLGQGLEFLIYFQGNSAPDKSGLPSDRFSAERTGGSVSTLTIQRTQQEDSAVYLCASSFRTDSGNTIYFGEGSWLTVV.